This TCR beta chain was captured by sequencing in a study of identical twins. There are 15 residues in the CDR3. Germline CDR1 DFQATT, CDR2 SNEGSKA (reference sequence). This clonotype was recorded many times. MiXCR, run by TCRdb on the 5' RACE reads, gives a single entry per CDR3 protein. Of around 240,000 distinct CDR3 sequences listed, 10% were seen once; the top ten hold more than 8.5%. The clonotype originates from a man aged 50 or older in good health. The sequenced sample consisted of memory T cells sorted from blood. The chain has TRBV20-1 and TRBJ2-5; TRBD2 agrees at 9 bases. This chain's CDR3 is CSPLSGGGGAETQYF. In nucleotides, the CDR3 is TGCAGCCCTCTTTCCGGGGGCGGGGGGGCGGAGACCCAGTACTTC.